The rows below give T cell receptor beta chains drawn from one sample of a study of blood T cell repertoires in COVID-19. Libraries were prepared by immunoSEQ multiplex PCR; TCRdb keeps only in-frame clonotypes and omits some of them. The table records about 59,000 clones, less than 90% of them present only once. Sample: peripheral blood. These receptors were obtained from a man at least 80 years old in a cohort sampled during active COVID-19. CDR3s include the opening cysteine and the closing phenylalanine or tryptophan. The D gene is left open where the match is weak. Only some rows state a clone size, as once, few, many or a class for expanded clones.

clone_size	v_call	j_call	d_call	cdr3_aa	cdr3_nt
once	TRBV3-1/TRBV3-2	TRBJ2-1	TRBD2	CASSRFQGTSGGLSYNEQFF	TGTGCCAGCAGCCGTTTCCAAGGGACTAGCGGGGGGCTCTCCTACAATGAGCAGTTCTTC
-	TRBV19	TRBJ2-7	-	CASSIDRRFYEQYF	TGTGCCAGTAGTATAGATCGCAGGTTCTACGAGCAGTACTTC
-	TRBV7-2	TRBJ1-2	TRBD1	CASSRDRGGYGYTF	TGTGCCAGCAGCCGTGACAGGGGAGGGTATGGCTACACCTTC
-	TRBV6-6	TRBJ2-2	-	CASSPGLGGAGELFF	TGTGCCAGCAGTCCCGGACTAGGGGGTGCCGGGGAGCTGTTTTTT
-	TRBV30	TRBJ2-4	-	CAWSVEGVRIQYF	TGTGCCTGGAGTGTTGAAGGGGTTAGGATTCAGTACTTC
-	TRBV3-1/TRBV3-2	TRBJ1-1	-	CASSQGQQNTEAFF	TGTGCCAGCAGCCAAGGACAGCAGAACACTGAAGCTTTCTTT
-	TRBV10-3	TRBJ1-2	-	CAISESSFYGYTF	TGTGCCATCAGTGAGTCGTCCTTCTATGGCTACACCTTC
-	TRBV4-3	TRBJ1-6	-	CASSQGGSRSPLHF	TGCGCCAGCAGCCAAGGAGGGAGCCGATCACCCCTCCACTTT
-	TRBV5-4	TRBJ2-2	-	CASSPIPGQTNTGELFF	TGTGCCAGCAGCCCGATACCGGGACAAACGAACACCGGGGAGCTGTTTTTT
-	TRBV7-2	TRBJ2-7	-	CASSLGAGSEQYF	TGTGCCAGCAGCTTAGGGGCGGGATCCGAGCAGTACTTC
-	TRBV18	TRBJ1-1	-	CASSPGGVTEAFF	TGTGCCAGCTCACCAGGAGGGGTCACTGAAGCTTTCTTT
-	TRBV3-1/TRBV3-2	TRBJ2-5	TRBD2	CASSPTSGGSRETQYF	TGTGCCAGCAGCCCGACTAGCGGGGGGTCTAGGGAGACCCAGTACTTC
-	TRBV27	TRBJ2-6	-	CASSMWTDFGANVLTF	TGTGCCAGCAGTATGTGGACGGACTTTGGGGCCAACGTCCTGACTTTC
-	TRBV6-6	TRBJ1-1	-	CASINRAEAFF	TGTGCCAGCATCAACAGGGCTGAAGCTTTCTTT
-	TRBV27	TRBJ2-6	TRBD1	CASSLKGASGANVLTF	TGTGCCAGCAGCTTGAAGGGGGCATCTGGGGCCAACGTCCTGACTTTC
-	TRBV20-1	TRBJ2-2	TRBD1	CSASRGTGGASAFTGELFF	TGCAGTGCTAGTCGCGGGACAGGGGGAGCTAGCGCATTCACCGGGGAGCTGTTTTTT
-	TRBV5-4	TRBJ1-1	TRBD1	CASTLGQGMNTEAFF	TGTGCCAGCACCCTGGGACAGGGTATGAACACTGAAGCTTTCTTT
-	TRBV11-2	TRBJ1-1	TRBD1	CASSSDRETEAFF	TGTGCCAGCAGCTCGGACAGGGAGACTGAAGCTTTCTTT
-	TRBV9	TRBJ2-3	TRBD2	CASSVSAGGNVDTQYF	TGTGCCAGCAGCGTATCCGCGGGGGGTAACGTGGATACGCAGTATTTT
-	TRBV7-8	TRBJ2-7	-	CASSFGGSYEQYF	TGTGCCAGCAGCTTCGGTGGGAGTTACGAGCAGTACTTC
-	TRBV3-1/TRBV3-2	TRBJ2-2	-	CASSQPPGTGELFF	TGTGCCAGCAGCCAACCCCCGGGGACCGGGGAGCTGTTTTTT
-	TRBV4-2	TRBJ1-1	-	CASSQAPNYMNTEAFF	TGTGCCAGCAGCCAAGCTCCGAACTATATGAACACTGAAGCTTTCTTT
-	TRBV5-4	TRBJ2-5	-	CASSSRGSRGETQYF	TGTGCCAGCAGCTCACGGGGGAGCCGAGGGGAGACCCAGTACTTC
-	TRBV27	TRBJ1-5	-	CASKRWGLGQPQHF	TGTGCCAGTAAAAGGTGGGGACTCGGACAGCCCCAGCATTTT
few	TRBV7-9	TRBJ2-7	-	CASSLGAGAAYEQYF	TGTGCCAGCAGCTTAGGGGCAGGGGCGGCCTACGAGCAGTACTTC
-	TRBV29-1	TRBJ2-3	-	CSVHDSAVVRGRADTQYF	TGCAGCGTCCACGATTCAGCTGTAGTACGAGGGCGCGCAGATACGCAGTATTTT
-	TRBV6-5	TRBJ1-1	-	CASSSDRMNTEAFF	TGTGCCAGCAGCTCCGACAGGATGAACACTGAAGCTTTCTTT
-	TRBV7-2	TRBJ2-2	TRBD2	CASSLVGSGGPGELFF	TGTGCCAGCAGCTTAGTAGGGTCGGGAGGGCCCGGGGAGCTGTTTTTT
-	TRBV15	TRBJ1-2	-	CATSREGGGNYGYTF	TGTGCCACCAGCAGAGAAGGTGGAGGCAACTATGGCTACACCTTC
few	TRBV7-6	TRBJ1-3	-	CASSFLDSSGNTIYF	TGTGCCAGCAGCTTCCTCGACAGCTCTGGAAACACCATATATTTT
-	TRBV5-4	TRBJ2-3	TRBD2	CASRQEREGTQYF	TGTGCCAGCAGACAGGAGCGGGAGGGTACGCAGTATTTT
-	TRBV5-4	TRBJ1-1	-	CASSLPGYENTEAFF	TGTGCCAGCAGCTTGCCCGGGTACGAGAACACTGAAGCTTTCTTT
-	TRBV29-1	TRBJ2-1	-	CSVEPEGSYNEQFF	TGCAGCGTTGAACCGGAGGGCTCCTACAATGAGCAGTTCTTC
-	TRBV7-2	TRBJ2-7	TRBD1	CASSPDRGPSYEQYF	TGTGCCAGCAGCCCCGACAGGGGCCCCTCCTACGAGCAGTACTTC
-	TRBV4-3	TRBJ1-5	-	CASSPNTNQPQHF	TGCGCCAGCAGCCCCAACACAAATCAGCCCCAGCATTTT
-	TRBV20-1	TRBJ1-1	TRBD1	CSASWGTGSLNTEAFF	TGCAGTGCTAGTTGGGGGACAGGGTCGTTGAACACTGAAGCTTTCTTT
-	TRBV6-2/TRBV6-3	TRBJ2-5	-	CASSYSGGDSPYF	TGTGCCAGCAGTTACTCCGGAGGAGACTCTCCGTACTTC
-	TRBV18	TRBJ2-3	-	CASSPPDSRQDTQYF	TGTGCCAGCTCACCACCGGACAGCCGGCAAGATACGCAGTATTTT
-	TRBV5-1	TRBJ1-3	TRBD1	CASSTGQGGNTIYF	TGCGCCAGCAGCACCGGACAGGGAGGGAACACCATATATTTT
-	TRBV6-5	TRBJ2-5	TRBD1	CASRSPGQGQETQYF	TGTGCCAGCAGATCACCGGGACAGGGACAAGAGACCCAGTACTTC
few	TRBV19	TRBJ1-2	-	CASSNTGRSGYTF	TGTGCCAGTAGCAACACCGGGAGAAGTGGCTACACCTTC
-	TRBV27	TRBJ1-1	TRBD1	CASSLRQGRITEAFF	TGTGCCAGCAGCTTACGACAGGGGCGGATCACTGAAGCTTTCTTT
-	TRBV19	TRBJ1-5	TRBD1	CASSTTTPGQGGNQPQHF	TGTGCCAGTAGTACAACTACCCCCGGACAGGGGGGCAATCAGCCCCAGCATTTT
-	TRBV7-2	TRBJ2-7	-	CASSSRGGGPHEQYF	TGTGCCAGCAGCTCACGTGGGGGGGGCCCACACGAGCAGTACTTC
once	TRBV6-2/TRBV6-3	TRBJ2-3	TRBD2	CASSYWEGMDTQYF	TGTGCCAGCAGTTACTGGGAGGGAATGGATACGCAGTATTTT